This entry concerns a single T cell receptor beta chain. Profiled with immunoSEQ multiplex PCR; TCRdb holds only in-frame clones, not every one. The sample has about 130,000 clones, roughly 80% seen once. The record originates from a study of blood T cell repertoires in COVID-19. The receptor comes from a man aged 55 to 70 with acute or convalescent COVID-19. The sequenced material came from peripheral blood.

The CDR3 spells CASSPGTGGASTGELFF. In nucleotides, the CDR3 is TGCGCCAGCAGCCCGGGGACAGGGGGCGCTAGTACCGGGGAGCTGTTTTTT. The chain uses TRBV5-1 and TRBJ2-2; 12 nucleotides line up with TRBD1. The CDR3 spans 17 residues. The junction had 9 bases not matched to a gene; V was cut back by 4 bases and J by 5 bases. The germline gives CDR1 SGHRS, CDR2 YFSETQ.